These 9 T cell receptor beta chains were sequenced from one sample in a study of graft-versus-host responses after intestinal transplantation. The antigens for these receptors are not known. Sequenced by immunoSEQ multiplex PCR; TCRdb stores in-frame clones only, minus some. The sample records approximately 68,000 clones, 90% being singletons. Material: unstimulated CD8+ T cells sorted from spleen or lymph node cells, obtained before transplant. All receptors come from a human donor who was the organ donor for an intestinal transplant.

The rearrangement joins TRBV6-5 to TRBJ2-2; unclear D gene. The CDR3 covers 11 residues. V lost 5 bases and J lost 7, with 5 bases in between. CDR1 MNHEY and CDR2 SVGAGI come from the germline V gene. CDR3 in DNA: TGTGCCAGCAGTGCACTCGGGGAGCTGTTTTTT. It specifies CASSALGELFF.

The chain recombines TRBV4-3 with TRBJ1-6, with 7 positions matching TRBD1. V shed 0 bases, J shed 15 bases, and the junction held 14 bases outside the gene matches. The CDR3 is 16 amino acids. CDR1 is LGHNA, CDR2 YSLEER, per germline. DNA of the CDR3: TGCGCCAGCAGCCAAGACGCCACACAACCAGGGGGTCTCCTCCACTTT. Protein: CASSQDATQPGGLLHF.

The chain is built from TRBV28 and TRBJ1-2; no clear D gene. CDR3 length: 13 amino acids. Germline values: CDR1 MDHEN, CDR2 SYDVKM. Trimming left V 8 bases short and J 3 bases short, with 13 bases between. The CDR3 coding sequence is TGTGCCAGCGGAGGGCCAGAACACTATGGCTACACCTTC. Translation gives CASGGPEHYGYTF.

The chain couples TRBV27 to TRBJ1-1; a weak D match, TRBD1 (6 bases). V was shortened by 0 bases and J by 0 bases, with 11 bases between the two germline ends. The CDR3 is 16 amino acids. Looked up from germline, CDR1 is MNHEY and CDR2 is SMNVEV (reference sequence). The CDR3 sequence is CASSLSIGTMNTEAFF. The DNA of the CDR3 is TGTGCCAGCAGTTTATCGATAGGGACAATGAACACTGAAGCTTTCTTT.

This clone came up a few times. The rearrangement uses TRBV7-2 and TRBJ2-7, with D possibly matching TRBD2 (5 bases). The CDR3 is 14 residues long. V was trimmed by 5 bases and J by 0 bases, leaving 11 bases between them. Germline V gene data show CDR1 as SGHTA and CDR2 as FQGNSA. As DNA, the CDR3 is TGTGCCAGCAGCGGGGAGACAAACTCCTACGAGCAGTACGTC. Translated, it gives CASSGETNSYEQYV.

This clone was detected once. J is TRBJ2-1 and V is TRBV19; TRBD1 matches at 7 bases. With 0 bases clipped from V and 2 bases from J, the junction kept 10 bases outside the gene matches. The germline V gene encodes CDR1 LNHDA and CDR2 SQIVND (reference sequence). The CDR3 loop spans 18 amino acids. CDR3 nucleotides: TGTGCCAGTAGTATAGATGGAATCCGCGACAGGGCCTACAATGAGCAGTTCTTC. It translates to CASSIDGIRDRAYNEQFF. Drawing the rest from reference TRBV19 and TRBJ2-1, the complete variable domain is DGGITQSPKYLFRKEGQNVTLSCEQNLNHDAMYWYRQDPGQGLRLIYYSQIVNDFQKGDIAEGYSVSREKKESFPLTVTSAQKNPTAFYLCASSIDGIRDRAYNEQFFGPGTRLTVL.

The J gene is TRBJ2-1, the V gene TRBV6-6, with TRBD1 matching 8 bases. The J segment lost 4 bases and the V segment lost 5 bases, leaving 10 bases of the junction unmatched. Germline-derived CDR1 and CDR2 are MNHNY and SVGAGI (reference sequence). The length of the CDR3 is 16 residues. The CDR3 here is CASSQFNRGVYNEQFF. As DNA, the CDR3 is TGTGCCAGCAGTCAATTCAACAGGGGGGTTTACAATGAGCAGTTCTTC.

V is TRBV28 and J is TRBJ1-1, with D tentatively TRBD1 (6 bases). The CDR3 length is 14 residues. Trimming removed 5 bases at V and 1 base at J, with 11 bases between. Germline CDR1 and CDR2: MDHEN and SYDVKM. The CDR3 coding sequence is TGTGCCAGCAGTCCCGGGACACCGAACACTGAAGCTTTCTTT. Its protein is CASSPGTPNTEAFF.

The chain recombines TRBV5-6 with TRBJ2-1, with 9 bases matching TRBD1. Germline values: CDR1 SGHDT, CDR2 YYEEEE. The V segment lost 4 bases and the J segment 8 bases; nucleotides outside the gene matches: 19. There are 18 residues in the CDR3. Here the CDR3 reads CASSRDLVLGQGFHEQFF. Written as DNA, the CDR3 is TGTGCCAGCAGCCGCGACCTGGTTCTGGGACAGGGTTTTCATGAGCAGTTCTTC.